The 9 T cell receptor beta chains below were found in one sample sequenced in a study of cytomegalovirus exposure and HLA in healthy donors. Researchers ran the PCR with 60 Vbeta and 13 Jbeta primers. Repertoires were generated with immunoSEQ multiplex PCR, while TCRdb's copy carries only in-frame clones and drops some. Of more than 200,000 clones listed, over 60% are singletons. The material sequenced was PBMCs. The receptors derive from a male donor in good health and CMV-seronegative.

The chain uses TRBV30 and TRBJ1-1; D is ambiguous. Trimming shortened V by 4 bases and J by 10 bases, and 19 bases separated the two germline ends. From germline, CDR1 is GTSNPN and CDR2 SVGIG (reference sequence). This CDR3 region has 13 residues. The CDR3 here is CAWTEVGRGRAFF. In DNA, the CDR3 is TGTGCCTGGACCGAAGTGGGCAGAGGGCGAGCTTTCTTT.

The chain uses TRBV19 and TRBJ1-5; 8 positions agree with TRBD1. With 7 bases clipped from V and 6 bases from J, the junction kept 2 bases outside the gene matches. Germline CDR1 reads LNHDA; CDR2 reads SQIVND (reference sequence). The length of the CDR3 is 12 residues. The CDR3 sequence is CASTQGAQPQHF. CDR3 bases: TGTGCCAGTACCCAGGGGGCTCAGCCCCAGCATTTT.

The CDR3 DNA sequence: TGTGCCAGCAGCACTACCCCGGGACAGAACAATGAGCAGTTCTTC. This encodes CASSTTPGQNNEQFF. This rearrangement joins TRBV7-2 to TRBJ2-1; 7 bases align to TRBD1. V lost 5 bases and J lost 5; bases outside the gene matches: 9. The CDR3 consists of 15 residues. CDR1 and CDR2 (germline): SGHTA, FQGNSA.

The gene calls are TRBV6-5 and TRBJ1-3; the D gene is possibly TRBD1 (6 bases). V was clipped by 2 bases and J by 2 bases, with 10 bases between them. There are 15 residues in the CDR3. Germline V CDR1 and CDR2: MNHEY, SVGAGI. This chain's CDR3 is CASSYARGTGNTIYF. The CDR3, as DNA: TGTGCCAGCAGTTACGCTAGGGGGACTGGAAACACCATATATTTT.

The genes are TRBV4-3 and TRBJ2-7; a possible D gene is TRBD2 (5 bases). The CDR3 extends over 15 amino acids. Trimming shortened V by 3 bases and J by 4 bases, and 16 bases separated the two germline ends. Germline CDR1 and CDR2: LGHNA and YSLEER. CDR3 in amino acids: CASSQVLDSRYEQYF. The CDR3 DNA reads TGCGCCAGCAGCCAGGTACTGGACTCGCGATACGAGCAGTACTTC.

The chain joins TRBV5-8 to TRBJ2-5; D ambiguous. V was cut by 5 bases and J by 5 bases, with 16 bases left in between. The CDR3 consists of 14 residues. The germline V gene encodes CDR1 SGHTS and CDR2 YDEGEE. DNA of the CDR3: TGTGCCAGCAGTACATACACGGGTTTGGAGACCCAGTACTTC. Its protein product is CASSTYTGLETQYF.

This clone occurred once. This sequence joins TRBV7-3 and TRBJ2-2, with 7 nucleotides matching TRBD2. Looked up from germline, CDR1 is SGHTA and CDR2 is FQGTGA. This CDR3 contains 15 residues. Trimming took 2 bases from V and 4 from J; bases not matched to a gene: 4. The CDR3 DNA is TGTGCCAGCAGCTTAGGGGAGCGGGGCACCGGGGAGCTGTTTTTT. This gives the protein CASSLGERGTGELFF.

This clone was counted only a few times. The V and J genes are TRBV18 and TRBJ2-1; TRBD1 matches at 7 bases. The CDR3 extends over 17 amino acids. Trimming took 6 bases from V and 9 from J; bases not matched to a gene: 20. Germline lookup yields CDR1 KGHSH and CDR2 LQKENI. The DNA for the CDR3 is TGTGCCAGCTCGCAAGCTCCCGGGACAGCACCCGCAACTGAGCAGTTCTTC. Its translation: CASSQAPGTAPATEQFF.

The rearrangement joins TRBV10-3 to TRBJ2-2; TRBD2 aligns across 7 bases. This CDR3 spans 17 amino acids. Unmatched junction bases numbered 16, after V lost 11 bases and J lost 1 base. Germline-derived CDR1 and CDR2 are ENHRY and SYGVKD. This chain's CDR3 is CAVGLRDRGVNTGELFF. For the CDR3, the DNA is TGTGCCGTCGGATTAAGAGATCGGGGGGTGAACACCGGGGAGCTGTTTTTT.